The table lists the clone carrying this T cell receptor (beta chain) with a count of one. TCRdb keeps only in-frame clones here, not all; method: immunoSEQ multiplex PCR. The sample carries approximately 43,000 clones, about 93% recorded once. The V and J ends lost 5 bases and 5 bases, in that order; junction bases with no gene match: 6. The CDR3 spans 15 residues. Looked up from germline, CDR1 is PRHDT and CDR2 is FYEKMQ (reference sequence). The data originate from a study of T cell changes during pregnancy in multiple sclerosis. The receptor was isolated from a female donor with multiple sclerosis, enrolled in a pregnancy study. The chain joins TRBV13 to TRBJ2-2, with TRBD1 matching 9 bases. The specimen was CD8+ T cells from peripheral blood mononuclear cells, collected after pregnancy. The CDR3 DNA sequence: TGTGCCAGCAGCGGGACAGGGATCTCAACCGGGGAGCTGTTTTTT. Protein sequence: CASSGTGISTGELFF.